The clone carrying this T cell receptor beta chain was observed a few times. Its antigen is not identified. This record comes from a study of T-cell memory formation after mild COVID-19. One entry per CDR3 protein, called by TCRdb with MiXCR from the 5' RACE reads. The sample lists 350,000 to 500,000 distinct CDR3 sequences; around 17% were seen once. The study's findings and limits: Among contracting clones, CD4+ were mainly CM/EM and CD8+ enriched in EMRA.

V was pared by 8 bases and J by 9 bases, with 8 bases of the junction left unmatched. Germline V lookup: CDR1 LNHDA, CDR2 SQIVND (reference sequence). CDR3 length: 13 amino acids. The sequenced sample consisted of PBMCs or a T cell subset sorted from them (not recorded which). The source of this sequence is a man between 18 and 29 years old who had mild COVID-19 (a few samples of this study predate the infection). Cell type and time point are not known. V and J are TRBV19 and TRBJ2-1, with 9 bases identical to TRBD2. The CDR3 reads CASRRGGPGEQFF. CDR3 coding DNA: TGTGCCAGTCGGCGGGGGGGCCCCGGTGAGCAGTTCTTC.